This T cell receptor (beta chain) appears in the sequencing data of a study of blood T cell repertoires in COVID-19. Clones were read by immunoSEQ multiplex PCR, and TCRdb kept only the in-frame ones, dropping some. The table records roughly 220,000 clones, around 89% of them present only once. Germline CDR1 MNHEY, CDR2 SVGAGI. The V segment lost 0 bases and the J segment 4 bases; nucleotides outside the gene matches: 6. The CDR3 runs 16 residues. Individuals drawn from 20 to 25 US areas were about 18 to 95 years old. The sequenced sample consisted of PBMCs or T cells enriched from blood (not recorded which). The V call is TRBV6-5, the J call TRBJ2-7; 10 nucleotides match TRBD1. This receptor was taken from a woman between 18 and 30 years old in a cohort exposed to, infected with or recovered from COVID-19 (not recorded which). In nucleotides, the CDR3 is TGTGCCAGCAGTTACTCCCGGACAGGGGGGGATTACGAGCAGTACTTC. This codes for CASSYSRTGGDYEQYF.